The next 6 T cell receptor beta chains were all read from a single sample in a study of cytomegalovirus exposure and HLA in healthy donors. It was with 60 Vbeta and 13 Jbeta primers that the PCR ran. The assay was immunoSEQ multiplex PCR, and TCRdb's table has in-frame clones only and misses some. Here the sample spans 100,000 to 150,000 clones, about 76% being singletons. The sequenced sample consisted of PBMCs. These receptors all stem from a man in his sixties in good health and CMV-seropositive.

The rearrangement joins TRBV11-3 to TRBJ2-2; 9 positions match TRBD2. The CDR3 extends over 14 amino acids. Germline V gene data show CDR1 as SGHNT and CDR2 as YENEEA. After removal of 5 bases from V and 6 bases from J, the junction contained 4 bases not matched to a gene. For the CDR3, the DNA is TGTGCCAGCAGCGAGGGACTAGCTTCCGGGGAGCTGTTTTTT. It translates to CASSEGLASGELFF.

The chain employs TRBV19 and TRBJ1-5; tentative D call: TRBD1 (6 bases). The V end lost 7 bases, the J end lost 4 bases, and 14 bases lay between the germline ends. The CDR3 loop spans 14 amino acids. The germline V gene has CDR1 LNHDA and CDR2 SQIVND (reference sequence). The CDR3: CASIRTATNQPQHF. The CDR3 DNA is TGTGCCAGTATTAGGACAGCCACGAATCAGCCCCAGCATTTT. Filled out from reference TRBV19 and TRBJ1-5, the complete variable domain reads DGGITQSPKYLFRKEGQNVTLSCEQNLNHDAMYWYRQDPGQGLRLIYYSQIVNDFQKGDIAEGYSVSREKKESFPLTVTSAQKNPTAFYLCASIRTATNQPQHFGDGTRLSIL.

The J gene is TRBJ2-4, the V gene TRBV5-1, with a tentative D call TRBD1 (5 bases). V was pared by 1 base and J by 2 bases, with 31 bases between. This CDR3 has 22 residues. Germline loops: CDR1 SGHRS, CDR2 YFSETQ. The CDR3 region is CASSLTPAKAPGMIAPKNIQYF. In DNA, the CDR3 is TGCGCCAGCAGCTTGACCCCTGCCAAGGCACCAGGGATGATCGCGCCCAAAAACATTCAGTACTTC.

The chain employs TRBV28 and TRBJ2-7; 11 positions match TRBD1. Germline CDR1 reads MDHEN; CDR2 reads SYDVKM. J lost 3 bases, V lost 7 bases, and 8 bases had no gene match. This CDR3 spans 15 amino acids. The CDR3 bases are TGTGCCAGCATCGGACAGGGGGCAGGGAACTACGAGCAGTACTTC. This translates into CASIGQGAGNYEQYF.

The V call is TRBV2, the J call TRBJ1-2; a weak D match, TRBD1 (6 bases). The CDR3 covers 15 residues. Germline V gene lookup returns CDR1 SNHLY and CDR2 FYNNEI. The V gene lost 6 bases and the J gene lost 7 bases, with 21 bases spanning the gap. Here the CDR3 reads CASSRNRQGQGGYTF. As DNA, the CDR3 is TGTGCCAGCAGCCGAAATAGGCAGGGGCAAGGTGGCTACACCTTC.

This clone was seen a few times. The chain recombines TRBV5-6 with TRBJ2-3, with D maybe TRBD2 (7 bases). Germline V lookup: CDR1 SGHDT, CDR2 YYEEEE. V lost 4 bases and J lost 0, with 12 bases in between. CDR3 length: 15 residues. Written as DNA, the CDR3 is TGTGCCAGCAGCGGGCGGGGGCATAGCACAGATACGCAGTATTTT. Protein sequence: CASSGRGHSTDTQYF.